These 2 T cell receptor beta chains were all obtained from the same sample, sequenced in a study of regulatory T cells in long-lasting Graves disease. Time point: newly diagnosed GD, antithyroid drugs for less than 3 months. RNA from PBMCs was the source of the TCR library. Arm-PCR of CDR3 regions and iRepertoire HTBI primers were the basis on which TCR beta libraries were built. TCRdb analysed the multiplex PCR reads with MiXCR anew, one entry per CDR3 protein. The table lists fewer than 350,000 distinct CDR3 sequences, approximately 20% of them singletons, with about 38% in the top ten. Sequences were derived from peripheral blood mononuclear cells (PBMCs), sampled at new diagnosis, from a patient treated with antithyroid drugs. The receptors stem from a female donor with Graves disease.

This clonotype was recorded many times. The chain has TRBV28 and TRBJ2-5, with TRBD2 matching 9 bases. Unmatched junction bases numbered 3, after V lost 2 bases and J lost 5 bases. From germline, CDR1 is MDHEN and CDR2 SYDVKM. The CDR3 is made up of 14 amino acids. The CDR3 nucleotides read TGTGCCAGCAGTTTAGCGGGAGGGCTCGAGACCCAGTACTTC. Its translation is CASSLAGGLETQYF. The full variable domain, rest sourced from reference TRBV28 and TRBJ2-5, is DVKVTQSSRYLVKRTGEKVFLECVQDMDHENMFWYRQDPGLGLRLIYFSYDVKMKEKGDIPEGYSVSREKKERFSLILESASTNQTSMYLCASSLAGGLETQYFGPGTRLLVL.

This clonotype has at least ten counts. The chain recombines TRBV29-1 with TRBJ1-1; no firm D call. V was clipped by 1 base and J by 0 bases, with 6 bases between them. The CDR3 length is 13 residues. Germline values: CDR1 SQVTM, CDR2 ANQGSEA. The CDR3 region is CSVEGRMNTEAFF. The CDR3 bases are TGCAGCGTTGAAGGGCGGATGAACACTGAAGCTTTCTTT.